This T cell receptor (beta chain) was identified in a study of beta chain features in type 1 diabetes. On the study more broadly: Over all samples combined, 90 million to 140 million sorted cells were examined.

Per germline, CDR1 MDHEN and CDR2 SYDVKM. This CDR3 is 16 amino acids long. Trimming took 5 bases from V and 4 from J; bases not matched to a gene: 12. The study reverse transcribed the entire isolated RNA, so it sequenced expressed TCRB transcripts. For naive, central memory and regulatory T cell samples, reads averaged roughly 3.5 million. Only in-frame clones appear in the TCRdb table, and some are missing; sequencing was by immunoSEQ multiplex PCR. The data hold 900,000 or so clones, with 17% observed a single time. The authors took one heparinised blood draw, averaging about 120 mL, from each donor. The sample holds a few counts of this clone.

The chain employs TRBV28 and TRBJ2-3; 7 bases align to TRBD2. This sequence originates from a woman between 18 and 29 years old in good health. Sequences were obtained from naive CD4+ T cells from blood. CDR3 sequence reads: CASSPISRGGSDTQYF. The CDR3 nucleotides are TGTGCCAGCAGTCCCATTAGCCGGGGAGGGTCAGATACGCAGTATTTT.